Following are 25 T cell receptor beta chains from one sample sequenced in a study of T cell repertoires in cytomegalovirus infection. TCRdb fed the reads into MiXCR, producing one record per CDR3 protein. Among some 600,000 distinct CDR3 sequences listed, approximately 25% were seen once. The sequenced sample was CD8+ T cells from PBMCs. The receptors shown here come from a human donor in good health (CMV status not recorded). Some clones in this sample may be carry-over from other donors' samples.

The V and J genes are TRBV20-1 and TRBJ1-2, with a tentative D call TRBD1 (6 bases). This CDR3 has 13 residues. The germline V and J ends were trimmed by 5 bases and 1 base, with 11 bases remaining between them. Germline lookup yields CDR1 DFQATT and CDR2 SNEGSKA (reference sequence). DNA of the CDR3: TGCAGTGCTGTGACAGGCCTTAACTATGGCTACACCTTC. Translated, it gives CSAVTGLNYGYTF.

This chain uses TRBV29-1 with TRBJ1-2; 9 nucleotides line up with TRBD1. CDR1 and CDR2 from the germline V gene are SQVTM and ANQGSEA. The ends lost 3 bases at V and 7 bases at J; junction bases unmatched: 6. CDR3 length: 13 residues. This CDR3 reads CSVDSTGGGGYTF. In DNA form, the CDR3 reads TGCAGCGTTGACTCGACAGGGGGAGGTGGCTACACCTTC.

This clonotype occurred many times. The chain uses TRBV27 and TRBJ1-2; 7 bases match TRBD1. V shed 6 bases, J shed 8 bases, and the junction held 12 bases outside the gene matches. This CDR3 contains 14 residues. Germline CDR1 reads MNHEY; CDR2 reads SMNVEV (reference sequence). This chain's CDR3 is CASSLLGQAAGYTF. DNA of the CDR3: TGTGCCAGCAGCTTACTAGGACAGGCTGCCGGCTACACCTTC.

The chain recombines TRBV20-1 with TRBJ2-3; 8 bases agree with TRBD1. V trimming: 2 bases; J trimming: 0 bases; junction bases outside the gene matches: 10. Germline CDR1 and CDR2: DFQATT and SNEGSKA (reference sequence). CDR3 length: 17 amino acids. CDR3 in amino acids: CSARMQGAVTSTDTQYF. The CDR3 bases are TGCAGTGCTAGAATGCAGGGGGCCGTTACTAGCACAGATACGCAGTATTTT.

This chain uses TRBV2 with TRBJ2-7; D is undetermined. CDR1 is SNHLY, CDR2 FYNNEI, per germline. The ends were cut back, 6 bases at V and 0 bases at J, with 6 bases in the middle. The CDR3 runs 12 residues. Written as DNA, the CDR3 is TGTGCCAGCAGAACTGGCTCCTACGAGCAGTACGTC. Translated: CASRTGSYEQYV.

The rearrangement uses TRBV28 and TRBJ2-6; D gene uncertain. Germline CDR1 and CDR2: MDHEN and SYDVKM. With 7 bases removed from V and 2 bases from J, the gap between germline ends came to 6 bases. This CDR3 has 13 residues. CDR3 in DNA: TGTGCCAGCACCCGGCCTGGGGCCAACGTCCTGACTTTC. Protein sequence: CASTRPGANVLTF.

This clonotype occurred a few times. The chain carries TRBV29-1 and TRBJ2-1; weak D call: TRBD2 (5 bases). This CDR3 is 16 amino acids long. Trimming took off 0 bases at V and 4 bases at J, with 16 bases between the two ends. Per germline, CDR1 SQVTM and CDR2 ANQGSEA. The CDR3 DNA reads as TGCAGCGTTGAAGATACCGGACTTAGGGCTTACAATGAGCAGTTCTTC. Protein sequence: CSVEDTGLRAYNEQFF.

This clonotype was recorded at least ten times. The rearrangement joins TRBV7-2 to TRBJ2-4; 8 nucleotides agree with TRBD1. The V and J ends lost 1 base and 0 bases, in that order; junction bases with no gene match: 5. Per germline, CDR1 SGHTA and CDR2 FQGNSA. The CDR3 length is 17 residues. CDR3 bases: TGTGCCAGCAGCTTAGTGGCAGGGGGCGCAGCCAAAAACATTCAGTACTTC. Translation gives CASSLVAGGAAKNIQYF. The whole variable domain, filled in from reference TRBV7-2 and TRBJ2-4, reads GAGVSQSPSNKVTEKGKDVELRCDPISGHTALYWYRQSLGQGLEFLIYFQGNSAPDKSGLPSDRFSAERTGGSVSTLTIQRTQQEDSAVYLCASSLVAGGAAKNIQYFGAGTRLSVL.

This clonotype turned up a few times. This chain joins TRBV6-5 and TRBJ2-7, with D unclear. The CDR3 consists of 14 residues. V shed 4 bases and J shed 7 bases, with 17 bases lying between them. In germline, CDR1 is MNHEY, CDR2 SVGAGI. The CDR3 region has the DNA TGTGCCAGCAGTTTAACCGGTTCCTCTTCGGAGCAGTACTTC. Its translation is CASSLTGSSSEQYF.

The chain couples TRBV6-5 to TRBJ2-7; D is possibly TRBD1 (6 bases). Trimming pared 6 bases from V and 1 base from J, leaving 16 bases between. CDR1 MNHEY and CDR2 SVGAGI come from the germline V gene. CDR3 length equals 15 residues. The CDR3 reads CASSLDRWGSYEQYV. The CDR3 nucleotides are TGTGCCAGCAGCCTAGACAGGTGGGGTTCCTACGAGCAGTACGTC.

In this sample, this clonotype turned up a few times. This sequence joins TRBV12-3 or TRBV12-4 and TRBJ2-7, with 10 nucleotides matching TRBD1. The CDR3 contains 15 residues. Trimming at V came to 3 bases and at J to 1 base, leaving 3 bases not matched to a gene. CDR3 protein: CASSFRQGASYEQYF. CDR3 nucleotide sequence: TGTGCCAGCAGTTTTCGACAGGGGGCATCCTACGAGCAGTACTTC.

The rearrangement joins TRBV20-1 to TRBJ2-7, with a tentative D call TRBD2 (7 bases). The CDR3 length is 14 residues. V lost 1 base to trimming and J lost 0 bases, with 10 bases between them. CDR1 DFQATT and CDR2 SNEGSKA come from the germline V gene (reference sequence). CDR3 amino acids: CSARGGGSSYEQYF. Here the CDR3 DNA reads TGCAGTGCTAGAGGCGGGGGCTCCTCCTACGAGCAGTACTTC.

J is TRBJ1-1 and V is TRBV29-1; D is unresolved. The CDR3 is made up of 14 amino acids. Germline V gives CDR1 SQVTM, CDR2 ANQGSEA. V was cut by 4 bases and J by 1 base, with 13 bases left in between. The chain's CDR3 is CSVAGGFGNTEAFF. The CDR3 DNA sequence: TGCAGCGTTGCGGGAGGGTTTGGGAACACTGAAGCTTTCTTT.

The sample holds many counts of this clonotype. The chain links TRBV7-2 to TRBJ2-1; D unclear. The CDR3 totals 14 residues. Deletions cut 8 bases from V and 0 bases from J, with 11 bases between. Germline assignment: CDR1 SGHTA and CDR2 FQGNSA. Written as DNA, the CDR3 is TGTGCCAGCGGGCAGTCGAGCTCCTACAATGAGCAGTTCTTC. As protein: CASGQSSSYNEQFF.

In this sample, this clonotype turned up a few times. This chain links TRBV14 with TRBJ2-2; D gene uncertain. The CDR3 consists of 17 residues. Germline CDR1 SGHDN, CDR2 FVKESK. Trimming cost V 4 bases and J 2 bases, with 17 bases left between them. The CDR3 here is CASSPETRPVNTGELFF. CDR3 nucleotide sequence: TGTGCCAGCAGCCCCGAGACACGGCCCGTTAACACCGGGGAGCTGTTTTTT.

The rearrangement joins TRBV28 to TRBJ1-6; 7 bases match TRBD1. Germline CDR1 and CDR2: MDHEN and SYDVKM. The CDR3 is 14 residues long. V was clipped by 2 bases and J by 8 bases; unmatched bases: 3. The CDR3 DNA reads TGTGCCAGCAGTTTAGCCCAGGGGGATTCACCCCTCCACTTT. It specifies CASSLAQGDSPLHF.

V usage is TRBV15 and J usage is TRBJ2-1; D perhaps matches TRBD2 (6 bases). The CDR3 sequence is 13 residues long. Germline V CDR1 and CDR2: LNHNV, YYDKDF (reference sequence). With 3 bases removed from V and 9 bases from J, the gap between germline ends came to 12 bases. This CDR3 is CATSRKSGVEQFF. The DNA for the CDR3 is TGTGCCACCAGCAGGAAGTCGGGGGTTGAGCAGTTCTTC.

About this clonotype itself: This may be a read error: a much more frequent sequence differs by one nucleotide. J is TRBJ1-5 and V is TRBV6-1, with 9 positions matching TRBD1. Losses at the gene ends were 6 bases for V and 1 base for J; bases not matched to a gene: 10. The CDR3 contains 17 residues. Germline V gene sequence: CDR1 MNHNS, CDR2 SASEGT. The CDR3 nucleotides read TGTGCCAGCAGCAGTCCCAGGACAGGGGTCAGCAATCAGCCCCAGCATTTT. It encodes CASSSPRTGVSNQPQHF.

The rearrangement uses TRBV6-6 and TRBJ1-2; 8 positions agree with TRBD1. This CDR3 spans 13 amino acids. CDR1 is MNHNY and CDR2 is SVGAGI in the germline V gene (reference sequence). V lost 2 bases and J lost 6; bases outside the gene matches: 2. The CDR3 DNA sequence: TGTGCCAGCAGTTACGTACAGGGGGATGGCTACACCTTC. Its protein is CASSYVQGDGYTF.

There are a few counts of this clonotype. The rearrangement links TRBV2 to TRBJ1-1; possibly TRBD1 for D (6 bases). Trimming removed 6 bases at V and 2 bases at J, with 19 bases between. Germline CDR1 and CDR2: SNHLY and FYNNEI. There are 16 residues in the CDR3. The CDR3 bases are TGTGCCAGCAGAGAACTTCCGGGACATATAAACACTGAAGCTTTCTTT. This sequence encodes CASRELPGHINTEAFF.

There are many counts of this clonotype. This chain connects TRBV6-1 to TRBJ1-6; 7 nucleotides align to TRBD1. Trimming at V came to 5 bases and at J to 0 bases, leaving 13 bases not matched to a gene. In germline, CDR1 is MNHNS, CDR2 SASEGT. The CDR3 is 19 residues long. CDR3 in amino acids: CASSYSRGQSSSYNSPLHF. In DNA, the CDR3 is TGTGCCAGCAGTTACAGTAGGGGACAGTCGAGCTCCTATAATTCACCCCTCCACTTT.

This clonotype has more than one count but fewer than ten. The chain links TRBV6-5 to TRBJ2-3; the D is unclear. The CDR3 spans 14 residues. Germline assignment: CDR1 MNHEY and CDR2 SVGAGI. V lost 2 bases and J 2 bases, leaving 8 bases between the germline ends. The CDR3 spells CASSYSRYTDTQYF. In DNA, the CDR3 is TGTGCCAGCAGTTACAGCCGGTACACAGATACGCAGTATTTT.

This clonotype has a handful of counts. The chain links TRBV13 to TRBJ2-6; TRBD1 aligns across 9 bases. The CDR3 totals 16 residues. The V and J ends lost 4 bases and 1 base, in that order; junction bases with no gene match: 2. Looked up from germline, CDR1 is PRHDT and CDR2 is FYEKMQ (reference sequence). This chain's CDR3 is CASSSDRGSGANVLTF. CDR3 in DNA: TGTGCCAGCAGCTCAGACAGGGGGTCTGGGGCCAACGTCCTGACTTTC.

In this sample, this clonotype turned up a few times. The chain uses TRBV15 and TRBJ2-1, with 10 bases lining up with TRBD1. CDR1 and CDR2 (germline): LNHNV, YYDKDF (reference sequence). With V trimmed by 8 bases and J by 1 base, 8 bases remained unmatched. The CDR3 sequence is 16 residues long. The CDR3 region is CATQKPGQGSYNEQFF. The CDR3 DNA reads TGTGCCACCCAAAAACCGGGACAGGGGTCCTACAATGAGCAGTTCTTC.

This clonotype was seen more than once but under ten times. This rearrangement joins TRBV14 to TRBJ2-7; 9 positions match TRBD1. Germline-derived CDR1 and CDR2 are SGHDN and FVKESK. The CDR3 covers 16 residues. J lost 0 bases, V lost 4 bases, and 7 bases had no gene match. The CDR3 sequence is CASSPVDRGFSYEQYF. In DNA form, the CDR3 reads TGTGCCAGCAGCCCTGTGGACAGGGGATTCTCCTACGAGCAGTACTTC.